This T cell receptor (beta chain) was retrieved from a study of glioma-infiltrating T cells. Amplification of TCR alpha and beta CDR3 regions from RNA used iRepertoire nested multiplex PCR. Using its own MiXCR run on the multiplex PCR reads, TCRdb lists one record per CDR3 protein. The sample lists over 130,000 distinct CDR3 sequences, 39% occurring once. Notes on this clonotype: As yet, its antigen is unknown. At one end, the junction sequence differs from germline, possibly due to a read error.

The CDR3 extends over 16 amino acids. CDR1 and CDR2 from the germline V gene are DFQATT and SNEGSKA (reference sequence). Findings and limits, study-wide: Only very few CDR3 sequences appeared in both tissue and blood.

The clonotype was recovered from a human donor with low-grade glioma or glioblastoma, undergoing nonglioma brain surgery, or in good health (not recorded which). The V and J genes are TRBV20-1 and TRBJ2-1, with TRBD2 matching over 11 bases. Source material: glioma tissue, nonneoplastic brain tissue, or PBMCs (not recorded which). Here the CDR3 reads CSARAGGTSGVNEQFF. The CDR3 bases are TGCAGCGCTAGAGCGGGAGGGACTAGCGGTGTGAATGAGCAGTTCTTC.